Sequencing of this T cell receptor (beta chain) was carried out in a study of human T cells and chemical hapten exposure. The CDR3 has 16 residues. Germline CDR1 ENHRY, CDR2 SYGVKD. V gave up 0 bases and J gave up 2 bases; unmatched junction bases: 2. Individual cDNA molecules each carried unique molecular identifiers attached by the library. In the original processing: Counts of TCRs in each sample centred on a median of about 95,000 and extended from approximately 25,000 to 650,000. TCRdb itself ran the RACE reads through MiXCR, one entry per CDR3 protein. The authors' filters were not applied to this entry. This table holds over 300,000 distinct CDR3 sequences, approximately 5.1% found once. This clonotype has ten or more counts. Its antigen is currently unknown. Time point indicated: pre-sensitization, week 0. Treatment described: therapeutic diphenylcyclopropenone sensitization with weekly scalp DPC. The total RNA was obtained from whole blood that was not fractionated.

General study results and limits: Among TCRs, those above 1 in 1000 frequency were unaffected by DPC sensitization.

The receptor's source is a woman in her forties or fifties with alopecia areata. Some clones in this sample may be carry-over from other donors' samples. Sequencing used whole blood, obtained in connection with sensitization to the hapten diphenylcyclopropenone (DPC). The chain combines TRBV10-3 with TRBJ2-7; 12 bases are a match to TRBD2. The CDR3 DNA sequence: TGTGCCATCAGTGAGTCACTAGCGGGAGGCCCCTACGAGCAGTACTTC. Amino acid sequence: CAISESLAGGPYEQYF.